These T cell receptor beta chains were read from a single sample in a study of glioma-infiltrating T cells after dendritic cell vaccination. Measured with immunoSEQ multiplex PCR; TCRdb has only the in-frame clones, and not every one. The sample yields about 46,000 clones, 89% seen once. The sequencing used blood, collected after dendritic cell vaccination. The receptors shown here come from a human donor with glioblastoma. CDR3s include the opening cysteine and the closing phenylalanine or tryptophan. A D gene is named only where the DNA matches it firmly. Clone size is not always given. Where it is, it says once, few, many or a class for expanded clones.

J gene | clone size | D gene | V gene | CDR3 DNA | CDR3 protein
TRBJ2-7 | - | TRBD2 | TRBV7-2 | TGTGCCAGCAGCCCGTACAGGGTTGGAGCTAGCGGGAGTAGGGAGCAGTACTTC | CASSPYRVGASGSREQYF
TRBJ1-2 | once | TRBD1 | TRBV28 | TGTGCCAGCAGTTTATCCAATCTCCTACAGGGGGCCCTCGCTGGCTACACCTTC | CASSLSNLLQGALAGYTF
TRBJ2-7 | - | - | TRBV28 | TGTGCCAGCAGCCCGGGCGGGCCGCTCTACGAGCAGTACTTC | CASSPGGPLYEQYF
TRBJ1-1 | - | - | TRBV5-1 | TGCGCCAGCAGACACGACAGTGGGACTGAAGCTTTCTTT | CASRHDSGTEAFF
TRBJ2-7 | - | - | TRBV10-3 | TGTGCCATCAGTACCCCCGACAGAGCCTACGAGCAGTACTTC | CAISTPDRAYEQYF
TRBJ2-1 | - | - | TRBV4-3 | TGCGCCAGCAGCCGGCGGCGAGAGGCCTACAATGAGCAGTTCTTC | CASSRRREAYNEQFF
TRBJ1-1 | - | - | TRBV19 | TGTGCCAGTAGTCCCGAAGCCTATATGAACACTGAAGCTTTCTTT | CASSPEAYMNTEAFF
TRBJ1-3 | - | - | TRBV19 | TGTGCCAGTAGTGACGGACAAGGCGGAAACACCATATATTTT | CASSDGQGGNTIYF
TRBJ2-5 | - | - | TRBV5-1 | TGCGCCAGCAGCTTGGGAAAAACAGGGGGGGCAGAGACCCAGTACTTC | CASSLGKTGGAETQYF
TRBJ2-3 | - | TRBD1 | TRBV30 | TGTGCCTGGAATCAGGGGGCGGCAGATACGCAGTATTTT | CAWNQGAADTQYF
TRBJ2-2 | - | - | TRBV7-7 | TGTGCTAGCAGCTTAGATGTTGGAGGGGACACCGGGGAGCTGTTTTTT | CASSLDVGGDTGELFF
TRBJ2-6 | once | - | TRBV28 | TGTGCCAGCGACACGAGCTCTGGGGCCAACGTCCTGACTTTC | CASDTSSGANVLTF
TRBJ2-2 | once | TRBD1 | TRBV18 | TGTGCCAGCTCACCCCGACAGGGGACTACCGGGGAGCTGTTTTTT | CASSPRQGTTGELFF
TRBJ2-3 | - | - | TRBV6-4 | TGTGCCAGCAGCCCTCAGGGGTTCGGTAGCACAGATACGCAGTATTTT | CASSPQGFGSTDTQYF
TRBJ1-1 | few | - | TRBV28 | TGTGCCAGCCGTGAGACCGGACACCAGAACACTGAAGCTTTCTTT | CASRETGHQNTEAFF
TRBJ2-7 | - | - | TRBV19 | TGTGCCAGTAGCGGACAGCGGCCATCCTACGAGCAGTACTTC | CASSGQRPSYEQYF
TRBJ2-2 | - | TRBD2 | TRBV10-3 | TGTGCCATCAGCGCCCCCGGGACTAGCGGGAGCGGCGTCACCGGGGAGCTGTTTTTT | CAISAPGTSGSGVTGELFF
TRBJ2-7 | - | - | TRBV7-8 | TGTGCCAGCAGCCCGGACTTCTTCGAGCAGTACTTC | CASSPDFFEQYF
TRBJ1-2 | - | TRBD1 | TRBV9 | TGTGCCAGCAGCGCTCGAGGTGGACAGGATGGCTATGGCTACACCTTC | CASSARGGQDGYGYTF
TRBJ1-2 | - | - | TRBV2 | TGTGCCAGCAGTCTTCAGCAGGCGTATGGCTACACCTTC | CASSLQQAYGYTF
TRBJ2-2 | - | - | TRBV2 | TGTGCCAGCAGTGAAGTTGTACTCTCGAACACCGGGGAGCTGTTTTTT | CASSEVVLSNTGELFF
TRBJ2-3 | - | TRBD2 | TRBV15 | TGTGCCACCAGCAGAGATTTCGCGCGGGAGGAGCTCGCGGCCACAGATACGCAGTATTTT | CATSRDFAREELAATDTQYF
TRBJ2-7 | once | - | TRBV10-3 | TGTGCCATCAGTGAGACAAAACAGGACTACGAGCAGTACTTC | CAISETKQDYEQYF
TRBJ2-1 | once | - | TRBV7-3 | TGTGCCAGCAGCTTAAGCCAAGCCGGGTGGAATGAGCAGTTCTTC | CASSLSQAGWNEQFF
TRBJ2-5 | - | - | TRBV5-4 | TGTGCCAGCAGCCAAGAGGGCGCGGAGACCCAGTACTTC | CASSQEGAETQYF
TRBJ2-1 | - | TRBD1 | TRBV27 | TGTGCCAGCCGAGACAGGGGCAACAGGGGTGAGCAGTTCTTC | CASRDRGNRGEQFF
TRBJ1-1 | few | TRBD1 | TRBV2 | TGTGCCAGGGCGGGAGATGACAGGGGGCGATACACTGAAGCTTTCTTT | CARAGDDRGRYTEAFF
TRBJ2-1 | - | TRBD1 | TRBV13 | TGTGCCAGCACGAGGGGGCTGCGCTACAATGAGCAGTTCTTC | CASTRGLRYNEQFF
TRBJ2-1 | - | - | TRBV4-1 | TGCGCCAGCAGCCAGGTCGGGACCTACAATGAGCAGTTCTTC | CASSQVGTYNEQFF
TRBJ1-4 | few | - | TRBV6-5 | TGTGCCAGCAGTACCGACAGACGAATAGAACTGTTTTTT | CASSTDRRIELFF
TRBJ1-5 | few | - | TRBV6-6 | TGTGCCAGCGGAGAATGGACAGTCGGCAATCAGCCCCAGCATTTT | CASGEWTVGNQPQHF
TRBJ1-3 | - | - | TRBV9 | TGTGCCAGCAGCGGGGAACAGGGAAGAGGAAACACCATATATTTT | CASSGEQGRGNTIYF
TRBJ2-7 | - | TRBD2 | TRBV7-9 | TGTGCCAGCAGCTTAGCGAGAGGACTAGCATCCGAGCAGTACTTC | CASSLARGLASEQYF
TRBJ1-1 | - | - | TRBV5-5 | TGTGCCAGCAGCTTGGATTGGACTGGGAACACTGAAGCTTTCTTT | CASSLDWTGNTEAFF
TRBJ1-1 | - | - | TRBV29-1 | TGCAGCGTTGGAACCCGACAGGACTCTGAAGCTTTCTTT | CSVGTRQDSEAFF
TRBJ2-7 | - | TRBD1 | TRBV18 | TGTGCCAGCTCACCAACCGGGACAGGGGACGAGCAGTACTTC | CASSPTGTGDEQYF
TRBJ2-2 | - | - | TRBV7-3 | TGTGCCAGCAGCCGTGGGGGGAGGTCCGGGGAGCTGTTTTTT | CASSRGGRSGELFF
TRBJ2-7 | - | TRBD2 | TRBV19 | TGTGCCAGTAGTATAGATGGGACTAGCGACACCTACGAGCAGTACTTC | CASSIDGTSDTYEQYF
TRBJ2-7 | few | TRBD1 | TRBV10-3 | TGTGCCATCAGGGGGACAGGACACGAGCAGTACTTC | CAIRGTGHEQYF
TRBJ2-4 | - | - | TRBV9 | TGTGCCAGCAGCGAGGCAGGGCTGTCCAAAAACATTCAGTACTTC | CASSEAGLSKNIQYF
TRBJ2-1 | - | - | TRBV7-9 | TGTGCCAGCAGCTTTTCCGCTAGCAGCTGGGGCAATGAGCAGTTCTTC | CASSFSASSWGNEQFF
TRBJ1-1 | - | TRBD1 | TRBV10-1 | TGCGCCAGCAGTGGACAGGGTACGAACACTGAAGCTTTCTTT | CASSGQGTNTEAFF
TRBJ2-3 | - | - | TRBV6-6 | TGTGCCAGCAGCCAGGGGTATTTAGATACGCAGTATTTT | CASSQGYLDTQYF
TRBJ1-6 | few | - | TRBV30 | TGTGCCTGGAGCCGTCCGGGGGGGGCAGTTTCACCCCTCCACTTT | CAWSRPGGAVSPLHF
TRBJ1-4 | once | TRBD1 | TRBV28 | TGTGCCAGCAGCTCCCACTCCACAGGGGTTGGGTTTTTT | CASSSHSTGVGFF
TRBJ1-1 | - | - | TRBV4-3 | TGCGCCAGCAGCCAATTTTTTGGGGCTGGAACTGAAGCTTTCTTT | CASSQFFGAGTEAFF
TRBJ2-2 | - | - | TRBV11-1 | TGTGCCAGCAGCTTCCAGGGCAGGTCGCGGGAGCTGTTTTTT | CASSFQGRSRELFF
TRBJ2-4 | - | TRBD2 | TRBV7-2 | TGTGCCAGCAGCTTAGCAGCGGGAGGGATCATAGCCAAAAACATTCAGTACTTC | CASSLAAGGIIAKNIQYF
TRBJ2-3 | once | - | TRBV5-8 | TGTGCCAGCAGCCTTAACGGGGGAGGACACACAGATACGCAGTATTTT | CASSLNGGGHTDTQYF
TRBJ2-6 | - | TRBD2 | TRBV30 | TGTGCCTGGAGCTCCATTCCCGGGACTAGCGGGAGGTCTGGGGCCAACGTCCTGACTTTC | CAWSSIPGTSGRSGANVLTF
TRBJ1-1 | - | TRBD1 | TRBV14 | TGTGCCAGCAGCCAGCTCAGGACAGGTGAAGCTTTCTTT | CASSQLRTGEAFF
TRBJ2-3 | - | TRBD2 | TRBV2 | TGTGCCAGCAGTGAAAACCCGGGAGGGGGCACAGATACGCAGTATTTT | CASSENPGGGTDTQYF
TRBJ2-7 | - | TRBD2 | TRBV9 | TGTGCCAGCGGCGGACTAGTGGGCTACGAGCAGTACTTC | CASGGLVGYEQYF
TRBJ2-7 | - | TRBD1 | TRBV7-9 | TGTGCCAGCAGCCCCGCCGGGACAGGGTTCTACGAGCAGTACTTC | CASSPAGTGFYEQYF
TRBJ2-7 | - | - | TRBV5-4 | TGTGCCAGCAGCTTAGCAGGATCATACGAGCAGTACTTC | CASSLAGSYEQYF